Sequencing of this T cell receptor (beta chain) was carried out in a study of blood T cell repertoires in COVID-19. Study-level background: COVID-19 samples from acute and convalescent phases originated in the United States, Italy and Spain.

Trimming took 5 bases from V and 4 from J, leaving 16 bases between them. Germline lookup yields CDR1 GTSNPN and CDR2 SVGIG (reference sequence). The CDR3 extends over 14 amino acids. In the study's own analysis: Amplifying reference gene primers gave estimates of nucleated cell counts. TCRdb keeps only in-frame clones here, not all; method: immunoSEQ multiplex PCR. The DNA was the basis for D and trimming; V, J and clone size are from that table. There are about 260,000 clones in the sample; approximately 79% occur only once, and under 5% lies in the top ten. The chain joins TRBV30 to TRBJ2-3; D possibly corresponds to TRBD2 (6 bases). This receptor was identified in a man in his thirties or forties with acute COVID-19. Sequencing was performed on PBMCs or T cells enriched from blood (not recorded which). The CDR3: CAWETGVGADTQYF. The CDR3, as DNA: TGTGCCTGGGAAACGGGAGTCGGGGCAGATACGCAGTATTTT.